A single TCR beta chain is shown here with its context. Its binding antigen is unknown. One base away there is no much larger clone; base qualities are not given. Taken from cysteine to phenylalanine, the CDR3 has 15 residues. Only the CDR3 portion is preserved as DNA: 45 bases, with reading frame beginning at the first base. From V the trimming removes 1 base and from J it removes 0 bases, while the gene matches leave 2 bases of the junction unaccounted for. CDR1 and CDR2 are drawn from the germline V gene: MNHEY, SVGAGI. The data derive from a study of T cell clones after liver transplantation (dated by TCRdb to between 2019 and 2020). With respect to the entire study: ITN030ST, the source of the samples, was a randomized trial that attempted immunosuppression withdrawal within 2 years of liver transplantation. Tolerance meant complete immunosuppression withdrawal for at least one year without liver enzymes rising beyond twice the upper limit of normal. Donor-reactive T cell clones were identified using TCRbeta sequencing after a pre-transplant mixed lymphocyte reaction and were then followed in post-transplant blood. No induction therapy was given to the subjects, and standard immunosuppression was administered until randomization at 12-24 months post-transplant. Blood samples were taken pre-transplant, pre-randomization before withdrawal, and post-randomization after full withdrawal or failed withdrawal. Third party-reactive TCRbeta sequences were also identified from pre-transplant MLRs to serve as an antigen-independent comparator for donor-reactive sequences. The study cohort included 8 liver transplant recipients, of whom 3 were classified as tolerant and 5 as non-tolerant. Of the eight recipients, a few were HCV-positive, while the remaining recipients had been transplanted for non-autoimmune, non-viral indications. Paper-wide results and their limitations: Because no allograft tissue specimens were available, donor-reactive T cells may have migrated into the graft instead of being deleted. A greater decline was seen for donor-reactive sequences than for third party-reactive sequences, suggesting partial antigen-specific deletion unrelated to withdrawal success. Conclusions were preliminary, limited by small, heterogeneous patient numbers and non-standardized post-transplant time points. Circulating donor-reactive CD4 TCRbeta sequences fell significantly post-transplant in 5 of 8 subjects, irrespective of tolerance or HCV status. In two subjects, low numbers of available donor cells limited the measurable donor-reactive repertoire. When repertoire turnover was accounted for, significantly reduced detection of donor-reactive sequences was found in 7 of 8 subjects for CD4 and in 8 of 8 subjects for CD8.

Frozen genomic DNA underwent high-throughput TCRbeta CDR3 sequencing by immunoSEQ, including PCR amplification, mapping, bias correction and internal controls. In the paper's pipeline: Productive rearrangements were retained, and unique TCRbeta sequences were defined by the CDR3 nucleotide sequence together with the V and J gene. For classification of a sequence as donor-reactive, at least 5-fold expansion in CFSE-low cells relative to unstimulated pre-transplant cells and a frequency of at least 0.01% were required. Minimum frequency thresholds were set for each subject on the basis of the unstimulated sample with the lowest template count, so that a detection power of at least 90% was ensured. Jensen-Shannon divergence between the top 1000 TCRbeta sequences post-transplant and pre-transplant was used to measure repertoire turnover. Changes in detection of donor-reactive sequences were assessed with two-sided Fisher's exact tests. Imported from immuneACCESS, the table was reduced by TCRdb to in-frame sequences with V and J called. These copies leave out some clones; in studies compared against another copy, an unresolved V gene accounts for under half, and the cause of the remainder is not known. The V and J calls and clone size are taken from that table; D and trimming were inferred from the DNA. The table for this sample lists 75,000 to 100,000 clones; 80% to 85% of them were counted only once. The ten largest clones take up 0.45% to 0.6% of the sample.

Thawed unstimulated PBMCs were stained for CD3, CD4 and CD8 and FACS-sorted into CD3+CD4+ and CD3+CD8+ populations. All 8 studied subjects were randomized to immunosuppression withdrawal. The Qiagen DNeasy Blood and Tissue Kit was used for genomic DNA isolation. This TCR was sampled from a human patient who received a liver transplant. Following a transplant, a fraction of the T cells may be traceable to the graft donor. The material sequenced was CD4+ T cells from blood, taken around 42 months after liver transplant. The rearranged chain carries TRBV6-5 and TRBJ1-2; 7 junctional bases match TRBD1. The sequenced DNA: TGTGCCAGCAGTTACTACAGGGGAACTAACTATGGCTACACCTTC. Its translation is CASSYYRGTNYGYTF.